This is a list of T cell receptor beta chains from one sample in a study of cytomegalovirus exposure and HLA in healthy donors. Sequencing was performed with immunoSEQ multiplex PCR; in TCRdb, only in-frame clones are kept and a portion is missing. Of over 150,000 clones in the sample, about 80% were seen once. Sequenced material: PBMCs. The receptors stem from a woman in her forties or fifties in good health and CMV-seropositive. CDR3s leave out the opening cysteine and the closing phenylalanine or tryptophan. A D gene is named only where the DNA matches it firmly.

J gene	V gene	D gene	CDR3 protein
TRBJ2-1	TRBV6-5	TRBD1	ASSYSGQGIEQF
TRBJ2-7	TRBV28	TRBD1	ASSSGQGEYEQY
TRBJ1-1	TRBV18	NA	ASSGLVAGSMNTEAF
TRBJ1-1	TRBV7-9	TRBD1	ASSHISGGTEAF
TRBJ1-1	TRBV29-1	TRBD1	STRTGGNTEAF
TRBJ1-3	TRBV27	TRBD1	ASSSIPMTGGSPDGNTIY
TRBJ1-5	TRBV28	NA	ASSRTFNQPQH
TRBJ1-1	TRBV28	NA	ASSLFGNTEAF
TRBJ1-2	TRBV15	NA	ATSREGQKIYGYT
TRBJ1-2	TRBV20-1	NA	SAREQGYT
TRBJ2-2	TRBV5-6	NA	ASSLAVGELF
TRBJ1-1	TRBV27	TRBD1	ASSKQGLHTEAF
TRBJ1-4	TRBV7-9	NA	SSSFTGEKLF
TRBJ1-1	TRBV5-4	NA	ASSFFQQGRNTEAF
TRBJ2-2	TRBV19	TRBD1	ASSIKRTGGVRIVGELF
TRBJ1-2	TRBV29-1	TRBD1	SVPPRPRDRERGYGYT
TRBJ2-3	TRBV5-1	TRBD1	ASSQDRVADTQY
TRBJ2-7	TRBV15	NA	ATSRDRSATYEQY
TRBJ2-2	TRBV19	TRBD2	ASNLAGGNTGELF
TRBJ2-7	TRBV6-1	NA	ASRETGRPFEQY
TRBJ2-7	TRBV7-9	TRBD1	ASSLLRDRVSEQY
TRBJ1-1	TRBV28	NA	ASSSQGRTEAF
TRBJ1-1	TRBV6-1	NA	ASSEGAGVRGEAF
TRBJ1-2	TRBV19	NA	ASSTRTEIYGYT
TRBJ1-4	TRBV2	TRBD1	ASSAGTVEKLF
TRBJ1-2	TRBV2	NA	ASSESRLGYGYT
TRBJ1-4	TRBV14	NA	ASSHRGTNEKLF
TRBJ1-1	TRBV9	NA	ASSVARNTEAF
TRBJ1-2	TRBV28	NA	ASRTRTTYGYT
TRBJ2-1	TRBV11-2	NA	ASSLIPTSYNEQF
TRBJ1-1	TRBV20-1	NA	SQNTEAF
TRBJ1-4	TRBV2	NA	ASRSGATQKLF
TRBJ1-2	TRBV7-9	NA	ASSDDRRYGYT
TRBJ1-5	TRBV27	TRBD1	ASSPTGGQGVSGNQPQH
TRBJ2-7	TRBV6-5	NA	ASSYGPRYEQY
TRBJ1-2	TRBV27	NA	ASSLPGRGYT
TRBJ1-2	TRBV4-3	NA	ASSQDVTQGFFGYT
TRBJ2-5	TRBV7-9	NA	ASSPPYFKETQY
TRBJ1-3	TRBV4-3	NA	ASSQGQGNTIY
TRBJ2-7	TRBV18	NA	ASSPPARGKGYEQY
TRBJ2-1	TRBV15	TRBD1	ATREQGAVYEQF
TRBJ1-2	TRBV30	TRBD1	AWNRGPAYGYT
TRBJ1-2	TRBV18	TRBD1	ASSPGQGGSYGYT
TRBJ1-5	TRBV28	NA	ASSSSTGRVYQPQH
TRBJ2-7	TRBV21-1	NA	AIPGQGTYGNEQY
TRBJ2-4	TRBV7-2	TRBD1	ASSLADRSAPIQY
TRBJ1-2	TRBV6-5	TRBD1	ASSRPDREGSGYT
TRBJ2-7	TRBV7-2	TRBD2	ASSLEVRAGREWYEQY
TRBJ2-5	TRBV30	TRBD1	AYRPTGIGFQETQY
TRBJ2-4	TRBV4-1	TRBD1	ASSRYLTGPYSAKNIQY
TRBJ2-7	TRBV6-5	NA	ASSYKLEGHEQY
TRBJ2-2	TRBV18	TRBD1	ASSPRDRNTGELF
TRBJ1-2	TRBV6-1	NA	ASVESAFYGYT
TRBJ1-2	TRBV7-2	NA	ASSWPQGGDYGYT
TRBJ2-3	TRBV29-1	TRBD1	SVDGDRYN
TRBJ1-6	TRBV6-6	TRBD1	ASRQPGTGGNSPLH
TRBJ2-7	TRBV6-6	TRBD1	ASSYGTGTYEQY
TRBJ1-1	TRBV7-9	NA	ASMRQGGTEAF
TRBJ2-5	TRBV6-6	NA	ASSPRGAQETQY
TRBJ2-7	TRBV5-4	NA	ASSLGGDDSYEQY